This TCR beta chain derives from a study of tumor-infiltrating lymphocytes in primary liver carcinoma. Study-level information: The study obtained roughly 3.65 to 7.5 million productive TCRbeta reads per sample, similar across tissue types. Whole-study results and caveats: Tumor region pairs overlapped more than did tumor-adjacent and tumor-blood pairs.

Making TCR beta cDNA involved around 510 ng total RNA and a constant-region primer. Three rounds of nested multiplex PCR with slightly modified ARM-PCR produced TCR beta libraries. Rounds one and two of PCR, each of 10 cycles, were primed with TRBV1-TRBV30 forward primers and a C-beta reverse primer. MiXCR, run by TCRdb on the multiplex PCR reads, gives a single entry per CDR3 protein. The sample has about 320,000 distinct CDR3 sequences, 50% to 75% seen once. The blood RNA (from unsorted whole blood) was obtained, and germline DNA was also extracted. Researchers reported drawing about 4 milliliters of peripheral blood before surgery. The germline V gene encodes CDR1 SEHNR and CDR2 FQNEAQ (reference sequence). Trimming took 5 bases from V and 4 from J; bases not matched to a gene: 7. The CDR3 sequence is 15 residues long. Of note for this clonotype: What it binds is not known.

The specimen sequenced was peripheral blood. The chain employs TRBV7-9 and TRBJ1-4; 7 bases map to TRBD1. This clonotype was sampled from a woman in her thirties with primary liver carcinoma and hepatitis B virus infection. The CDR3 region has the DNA TGTGCCAGCAGCACAACGACAGGGATTAATGAAAAACTGTTTTTT. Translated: CASSTTTGINEKLFF.